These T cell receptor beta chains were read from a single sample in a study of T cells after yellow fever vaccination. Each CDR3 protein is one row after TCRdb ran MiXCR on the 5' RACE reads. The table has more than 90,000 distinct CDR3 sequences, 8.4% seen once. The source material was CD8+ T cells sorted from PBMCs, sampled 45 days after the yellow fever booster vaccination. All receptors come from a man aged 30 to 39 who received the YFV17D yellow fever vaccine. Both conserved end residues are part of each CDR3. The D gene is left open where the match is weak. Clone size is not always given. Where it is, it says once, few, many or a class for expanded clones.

CSVEGQREYNEQFF	TGCAGCGTTGAAGGGCAGCGAGAATACAATGAGCAGTTCTTC	TRBJ2-1	many	.	TRBV29-1
CASSPGNTIYF	TGTGCCAGCTCACCCGGAAACACCATATATTTT	TRBJ1-3	.	.	TRBV18
CASRPQGAYEQYF	TGTGCCAGCAGACCTCAGGGGGCATACGAGCAGTACTTC	TRBJ2-7	many	TRBD1	TRBV27
CASSVRLAGKETQYF	TGTGCCAGCAGTGTAAGACTAGCGGGGAAAGAGACCCAGTACTTC	TRBJ2-5	many	TRBD2	TRBV25-1
CSARDITGGNEQFF	TGCAGTGCTAGAGATATAACAGGGGGCAATGAGCAGTTCTTC	TRBJ2-1	many	TRBD1	TRBV20-1
CSATEIEQFF	TGCAGTGCGACTGAGATTGAGCAGTTCTTC	TRBJ2-1	many	.	TRBV20-1
CASSSSRTYSYNEQFF	TGTGCCAGCAGTTCATCTCGGACCTACTCCTACAATGAGCAGTTCTTC	TRBJ2-1	few	.	TRBV27
CASSPGLAVSEGEQFF	TGCGCCAGCAGCCCCGGACTAGCGGTCTCCGAGGGTGAGCAGTTCTTC	TRBJ2-1	many	TRBD2	TRBV5-1
CAIDTGTSYNEQFF	TGTGCCATCGACACAGGGACCTCCTACAATGAGCAGTTCTTC	TRBJ2-1	many	.	TRBV12-3/TRBV12-4
CASSSGLAGLYEQYF	TGTGCCAGCAGTTCGGGGCTAGCGGGACTCTACGAGCAGTACTTC	TRBJ2-7	many	TRBD2	TRBV27
CASSQAGRGESYF	TGTGCCAGCAGCCAAGCAGGGAGGGGGGAATCGTATTTT	TRBJ2-3	few	.	TRBV4-2
CASSLPMALGAKNIQYF	TGTGCCAGCAGCTTACCCATGGCCCTCGGGGCCAAAAACATTCAGTACTTC	TRBJ2-4	many	.	TRBV11-2
CASSERTSGRAVLYEQYF	TGTGCCAGCAGTGAACGGACTAGCGGGAGGGCCGTGTTATACGAGCAGTACTTC	TRBJ2-7	many	TRBD2	TRBV6-1
CASSLGTPSAYEQYF	TGTGCCAGCAGCTTAGGGACCCCCTCGGCCTACGAGCAGTACTTC	TRBJ2-7	many	.	TRBV5-8
CASSRSIGELFF	TGTGCCAGCAGCCGGAGTATCGGGGAGCTGTTTTTT	TRBJ2-2	.	.	TRBV7-9
CASSYRRGVGVTGELFF	TGTGCCAGCAGTTATAGGAGGGGAGTCGGCGTCACCGGGGAGCTGTTTTTT	TRBJ2-2	many	.	TRBV6-5
CASSQTLGPRMYEQYF	TGCGCCAGCAGTCAAACATTGGGTCCCAGGATGTACGAGCAGTACTTC	TRBJ2-7	.	.	TRBV23-1
CSVVPQTSYEQYF	TGCAGCGTTGTGCCACAGACTTCCTACGAGCAGTACTTC	TRBJ2-7	many	.	TRBV29-1
CASSIVVRDLTIFYEQYF	TGTGCCAGTAGTATTGTTGTGCGGGATTTGACGATATTCTACGAGCAGTACTTC	TRBJ2-7	.	.	TRBV19
CASSRTGWNEQFF	TGTGCCAGCAGCCGGACAGGGTGGAATGAGCAGTTCTTC	TRBJ2-1	few	TRBD1	TRBV6-2/TRBV6-3
CSTTTGVNTEAFF	TGCAGCACCACAACAGGGGTGAACACTGAAGCTTTCTTT	TRBJ1-1	many	TRBD1	TRBV29-1
CASSLAGQGIGEQYF	TGCGCCAGCAGCTTGGCTGGACAGGGTATCGGCGAGCAGTACTTC	TRBJ2-7	many	TRBD1	TRBV5-1
CSVGTSDSSYEQYF	TGCAGCGTTGGTACGTCGGATAGCTCCTACGAGCAGTACTTC	TRBJ2-7	many	.	TRBV29-1
CASLAGPSPYNEQFF	TGTGCCAGTCTGGCCGGGCCTTCTCCCTACAATGAGCAGTTCTTC	TRBJ2-1	.	.	TRBV6-1
CASSQGITGELFF	TGTGCCAGTTCACAGGGTATCACCGGGGAGCTGTTTTTT	TRBJ2-2	many	.	TRBV28
CASSASTGELFF	TGTGCCAGCAGTGCTAGCACCGGGGAGCTGTTTTTT	TRBJ2-2	many	.	TRBV6-4
CASSPPFSSSYNEQFF	TGTGCCAGCAGCCCCCCCTTTTCGAGCTCCTACAATGAGCAGTTCTTC	TRBJ2-1	many	.	TRBV7-9
CASSLLGTGELFF	TGTGCCAGCAGTTTATTGGGGACCGGGGAGCTGTTTTTT	TRBJ2-2	many	.	TRBV28
CAWSVGGWNEQFF	TGTGCCTGGAGTGTAGGCGGTTGGAATGAGCAGTTCTTC	TRBJ2-1	many	.	TRBV30
CASSLGGQGEAFF	TGTGCCAGCAGCTTAGGGGGGCAGGGTGAAGCTTTCTTT	TRBJ1-1	.	.	TRBV7-2